This T cell receptor beta chain was recovered during a study of T cell repertoires in cytomegalovirus infection. Study information: From public TCR beta signatures came an indication of both CMV infection and matching HLA type.

Per germline, CDR1 SGHTA and CDR2 FQGNSA. V was pared by 1 base and J by 3 bases, with 13 bases between. The CDR3 spans 16 residues. TCRdb reprocessed the reads via MiXCR and lists one record per CDR3 protein. The repertoire consists of 300,000 to 400,000 distinct CDR3 sequences, with more than 9% occurring once and the leading ten covering roughly 4.5%. Study results and caveats: Ex vivo, HLA-C-restricted CMV-specific TCR beta clonotypes prevailed over the rest of the response. Identification of carriers of CMV plus the relevant HLA was performed using cumulative public TCR beta family frequency.

This clonotype was picked up many times. Its specificity is not known. This receptor was obtained from a human donor in good health (CMV status not recorded). Some clones in this sample may be carry-over from other donors' samples. Material: PBMCs. The gene calls are TRBV7-2 and TRBJ2-4, with a possible D match to TRBD2 (5 bases). The CDR3 sequence is CASSLVASWGKNIQYF. The CDR3 bases are TGTGCCAGCAGCTTAGTGGCTAGCTGGGGCAAAAACATTCAGTACTTC.